Listed below are T cell receptor beta chains from one sample, sequenced in a study of Tregs in tolerant kidney transplant recipients. Profiled with immunoSEQ multiplex PCR; TCRdb holds only in-frame clones, not every one. The table lists about 81,000 clones, roughly nine tenths of them singletons. The sample in question was CD4+ T cells from blood (PBMCs), obtained 24 months after the transplant. The source is a human patient who received a combined kidney and bone marrow transplant. A subset of T cells may come from the graft donor. The CDR3 runs from the conserved cysteine through the conserved F or W. D genes are given only for firm matches. Where a row states a size, it is once, few, many or the class of an expanded clone; other rows omit it.

d_call,j_call,v_call,clone_size,cdr3_nt,cdr3_aa
TRBD1,TRBJ2-7,TRBV7-2,-,TGTGCCAGCAGGTACGACCGGGACAGGGTCAACGAGCAGTACTTC,CASRYDRDRVNEQYF
TRBD2,TRBJ2-1,TRBV5-5,-,TGTGCCAGCAGCCGCACCCTAGCGGGGGCGATCAATGAGCAGTTCTTC,CASSRTLAGAINEQFF
TRBD1,TRBJ1-2,TRBV9,-,TGTGCCAGCAGCTTTCAGGGGGCCGGGGACTATGGCTACACCTTC,CASSFQGAGDYGYTF
-,TRBJ1-2,TRBV5-6,few,TGTGCCAGCAGCTTAGGACAGAACTATGGCTACACCTTC,CASSLGQNYGYTF
-,TRBJ1-5,TRBV7-9,-,TGTGCCAGCAGCTTAGGTAGGCAGGGCTTCAATCAGCCCCAGCATTTT,CASSLGRQGFNQPQHF
TRBD1,TRBJ1-2,TRBV30,-,TGTGCCTGGAGTGTACAGGGGCGGTATAACTATGGCTACACCTTC,CAWSVQGRYNYGYTF
-,TRBJ1-3,TRBV19,-,TGTGCCAGTAGTTGGGGAGGTTTCCGCTATTCTGGAAACACCATATATTTT,CASSWGGFRYSGNTIYF
-,TRBJ2-5,TRBV10-3,-,TGTGCCGGACTGCACCAAGAGACCCAGTACTTC,CAGLHQETQYF
TRBD2,TRBJ2-1,TRBV4-2,-,TGTGCCAGCAGCCACGGACTAGCGGACTACAATGAGCAGTTCTTC,CASSHGLADYNEQFF
-,TRBJ2-3,TRBV9,-,TGTGCCAGCAGCGTAATGGCCCCTGGGGGGTGGTGGGGCACAGATACGCAGTATTTT,CASSVMAPGGWWGTDTQYF
-,TRBJ2-3,TRBV18,-,TGTGCCAGCTCACCACGACAGACGGCTAGCACAGATACGCAGTATTTT,CASSPRQTASTDTQYF
-,TRBJ2-1,TRBV7-3,-,TGTGCCAGCAGCTCCGGCAATGAGCAGTTCTTC,CASSSGNEQFF
-,TRBJ2-7,TRBV29-1,-,TGCAGCGGCGGGACAGACCGACGATCCTACGAGCAGTACTTC,CSGGTDRRSYEQYF
TRBD1,TRBJ2-2,TRBV14,-,TGTGCCAGCAGCCCCATCCGGACAGGGGGCGGGGAGCTGTTTTTT,CASSPIRTGGGELFF
-,TRBJ1-5,TRBV20-1,-,TGCAGTGCTGGAGCTGTGCCCCAGCATTTT,CSAGAVPQHF
-,TRBJ1-1,TRBV6-5,-,TGTGCCAGCAGTCTTAGACAGCAGCCAGGGGCTTTCTTT,CASSLRQQPGAFF
TRBD2,TRBJ2-1,TRBV4-1,-,TGCGCCAGCAGCCAAGTAAAACTAGCGGGGGTTTACAATGAGCAGTTCTTC,CASSQVKLAGVYNEQFF
TRBD2,TRBJ2-3,TRBV14,-,TGTGCCAGCAGCCAAGATAGGCCTAGCGGGAGGTACACAGATACGCAGTATTTT,CASSQDRPSGRYTDTQYF
TRBD1,TRBJ1-5,TRBV2,-,TGTGCCAGCAGTGTCGACAGGGTGGGCAATCAGCCCCAGCATTTT,CASSVDRVGNQPQHF
-,TRBJ2-1,TRBV19,few,TGTGCCAGTAGTATAGACAGCCTCCTCGGAGATGAGCAGTTCTTC,CASSIDSLLGDEQFF
-,TRBJ2-1,TRBV10-3,-,TGTGCCATTGGCGGGGGCGTCTACAATGAGCAGTTCTTC,CAIGGGVYNEQFF
TRBD2,TRBJ2-7,TRBV6-5,-,TGTGCCAGCAGGAGGGGACTAGCAAGATCCTACGAGCAGTACTTC,CASRRGLARSYEQYF
TRBD1,TRBJ2-1,TRBV4-3,-,TGCGCCAGCAGCCAAGAAGGGACCTGGGGACAGGGGGCAGTTGGTTCCTACAATGAGCAGTTCTTC,CASSQEGTWGQGAVGSYNEQFF
TRBD2,TRBJ2-1,TRBV7-3,-,TGTGCCAGCAGCAGCGGGAGCTCCTACAATGAGCAGTTCTTC,CASSSGSSYNEQFF
TRBD1,TRBJ2-5,TRBV5-1,-,TGCGCCAGCAGCTTGTCGCGAGCAGGGGGCGAAGAGACCCAGTACTTC,CASSLSRAGGEETQYF
-,TRBJ1-1,TRBV27,-,TGTGCCAGCAGTTTACCGGGATTCCAGCGAGCTTTCTTT,CASSLPGFQRAFF
-,TRBJ2-5,TRBV30,-,TGTGCCTGGAGGACAGCCCTCCAAGAGACCCAGTACTTC,CAWRTALQETQYF